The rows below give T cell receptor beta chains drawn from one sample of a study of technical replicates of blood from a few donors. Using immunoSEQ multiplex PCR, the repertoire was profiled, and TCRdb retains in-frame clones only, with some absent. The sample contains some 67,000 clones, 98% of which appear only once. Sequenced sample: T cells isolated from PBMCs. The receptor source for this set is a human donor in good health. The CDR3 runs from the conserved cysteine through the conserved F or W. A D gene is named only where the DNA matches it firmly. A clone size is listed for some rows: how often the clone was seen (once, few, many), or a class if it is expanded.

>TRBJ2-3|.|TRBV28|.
CASSSAQNAGFSDTQYF
TGTGCCAGCAGTTCGGCACAAAATGCGGGGTTTTCGGATACGCAGTATTTT
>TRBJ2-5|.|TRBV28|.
CASFEGAEQETQYF
TGTGCCAGCTTCGAGGGAGCCGAACAAGAGACCCAGTACTTC
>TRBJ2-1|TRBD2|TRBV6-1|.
CASSGTSPRNEQFF
TGTGCCAGCAGTGGGACTAGCCCCAGGAATGAGCAGTTCTTC
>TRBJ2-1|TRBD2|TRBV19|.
CASKGLAGGPPPYNEQFF
TGTGCCAGTAAAGGACTAGCGGGGGGGCCTCCGCCCTACAATGAGCAGTTCTTC
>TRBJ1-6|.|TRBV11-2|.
CASSLWGDSAYNSPLHF
TGTGCCAGCAGCCTTTGGGGGGATTCGGCCTATAATTCACCCCTCCACTTT
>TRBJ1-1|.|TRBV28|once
CASSEIDRPFEAFF
TGTGCCAGCAGTGAAATAGACAGGCCCTTTGAAGCTTTCTTT
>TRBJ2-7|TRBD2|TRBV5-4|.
CAIPREREGPTDEQYF
TGTGCCATCCCAAGGGAGCGGGAGGGCCCCACGGACGAGCAGTACTTC
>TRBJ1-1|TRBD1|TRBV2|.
CASSNRGRGTEAFF
TGTGCCAGCAGTAACAGGGGGCGCGGGACTGAAGCTTTCTTT
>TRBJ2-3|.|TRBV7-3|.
CASSFDRSTDTQYF
TGTGCCAGCAGCTTTGACAGGAGCACAGATACGCAGTATTTT
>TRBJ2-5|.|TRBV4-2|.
CASSQDAEKETQYF
TGTGCCAGCAGCCAAGATGCGGAAAAAGAGACCCAGTACTTC
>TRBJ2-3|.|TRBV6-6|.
CASTSAYTDTQYF
TGTGCCAGCACTAGCGCCTACACAGATACGCAGTATTTT
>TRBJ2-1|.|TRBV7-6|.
CASSLQIRTKTLRVWNEQFF
TGTGCCAGCAGCCTCCAAATACGGACTAAAACGCTGCGTGTTTGGAATGAGCAGTTCTTC
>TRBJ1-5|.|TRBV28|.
CASSLWFGGGSLMDYGHQPQHF
TGTGCCAGCAGTTTATGGTTTGGGGGAGGAAGTCTTATGGACTATGGGCATCAGCCCCAGCATTTT
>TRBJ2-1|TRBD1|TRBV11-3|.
CASRPRDRGTILEQFF
TGTGCCAGCAGGCCTCGCGACAGGGGTACAATTCTCGAGCAGTTCTTC
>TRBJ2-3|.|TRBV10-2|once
CASTGLTHTDTQYF
TGCGCCAGCACAGGGCTGACCCACACAGATACGCAGTATTTT
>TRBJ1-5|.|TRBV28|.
CASSLDIYSNQPQHF
TGTGCCAGCAGTTTGGACATTTATAGCAATCAGCCCCAGCATTTT
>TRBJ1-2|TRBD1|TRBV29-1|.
CSVRETGNPTLF
TGCAGCGTTCGCGAGACAGGGAACCCGACCCTCTTC
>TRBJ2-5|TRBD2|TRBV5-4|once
CASSLRTSGAGETQYF
TGTGCCAGCAGCTTACGGACTAGCGGGGCGGGTGAGACCCAGTACTTC
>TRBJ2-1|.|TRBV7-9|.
CALNEQFF
TGTGCCCTCAATGAGCAGTTCTTC
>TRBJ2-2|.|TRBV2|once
CASQNSGFNTGELFF
TGTGCCAGCCAAAACAGCGGATTTAACACCGGGGAGCTGTTTTTT
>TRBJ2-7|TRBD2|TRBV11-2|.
CASSLPRGSYEQYF
TGTGCCAGCAGCTTACCTCGCGGGAGCTACGAGCAGTACTTC
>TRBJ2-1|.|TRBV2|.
CASSVSGRAQFF
TGTGCCAGCAGTGTCAGCGGGCGGGCGCAGTTCTTC
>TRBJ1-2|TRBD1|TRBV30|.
CAWVEDRGNYGYTF
TGTGCCTGGGTCGAGGACAGGGGGAACTATGGCTACACCTTC
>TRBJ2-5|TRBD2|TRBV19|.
CASSIQLAGYLEGGTQYF
TGTGCCAGTAGTATACAACTAGCGGGGTACCTAGAAGGAGGGACCCAGTACTTC
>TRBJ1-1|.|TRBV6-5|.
CASSYGGSMNTEAFF
TGTGCCAGCAGTTACGGGGGGAGTATGAACACTGAAGCTTTCTTT
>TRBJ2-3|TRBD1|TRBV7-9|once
CASAGQGATDTQYF
TGTGCCAGCGCCGGACAGGGGGCCACAGATACGCAGTATTTT
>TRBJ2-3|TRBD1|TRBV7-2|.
CASSPWDRAKDTQYF
TGTGCCAGCAGCCCGTGGGACAGGGCGAAAGATACGCAGTATTTT
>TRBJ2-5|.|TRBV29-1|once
CSVDIPRVETQYF
TGCAGCGTTGATATCCCTAGAGTGGAGACCCAGTACTTC
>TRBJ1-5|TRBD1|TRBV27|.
CASSLTRFRTGSQPQHF
TGTGCCAGCAGTTTAACGAGATTCAGGACAGGGAGTCAGCCCCAGCATTTT
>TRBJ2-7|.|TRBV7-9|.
CASSLVAAGAEKYF
.